These 14 T cell receptor beta chains were all obtained from the same sample, sequenced in a study of neurological immune-mediated disorders. TCRdb ran MiXCR on the 5' RACE reads and lists one entry per CDR3 protein. The sample has roughly 65,000 distinct CDR3 sequences, roughly 3.7% seen once. The sample taken for sequencing was PBMCs. The source of these receptors is a man aged 45-60 years with multiple sclerosis.

This clonotype showed up many times. The rearrangement uses TRBV28 and TRBJ2-3; D remains unclear. Germline V lookup: CDR1 MDHEN, CDR2 SYDVKM. This CDR3 is 15 amino acids long. V was trimmed by 3 bases and J by 3 bases, leaving 13 bases between them. CDR3 bases: TGTGCCAGCAGTTTGCAGGCCGAGGTGACAGATACGCAGTATTTT. Its protein product is CASSLQAEVTDTQYF.

This clonotype occurred many times. V and J are TRBV5-1 and TRBJ1-1, with D possibly matching TRBD1 (5 bases). Per the germline V gene, CDR1 is SGHRS and CDR2 is YFSETQ. CDR3 length equals 15 residues. Trimming cost V 0 bases and J 5 bases, with 14 bases left between them. The CDR3 reads CASSLVAGRGTEAFF. The CDR3 nucleotides read TGCGCCAGCAGCTTGGTAGCGGGAAGGGGTACTGAAGCTTTCTTT. Complete variable domain (other parts from reference TRBV5-1 and TRBJ1-1): KAGVTQTPRYLIKTRGQQVTLSCSPISGHRSVSWYQQTPGQGLQFLFEYFSETQRNKGNFPGRFSGRQFSNSRSEMNVSTLELGDSALYLCASSLVAGRGTEAFFGQGTRLTVV.

The chain links TRBV7-9 to TRBJ1-1, with TRBD1 as a possible D gene (6 bases). The V and J ends lost 5 bases and 4 bases respectively, with 14 bases between them. The germline gives CDR1 SEHNR, CDR2 FQNEAQ (reference sequence). The CDR3 is 14 amino acids. The chain's CDR3 is CASSPTRDITEAFF. CDR3 nucleotides: TGTGCCAGCAGCCCCACGAGGGACATCACTGAAGCTTTCTTT.

This clonotype came up many times. The rearrangement links TRBV28 to TRBJ2-6; 8 bases are shared with TRBD1. CDR1 and CDR2 from the germline V gene are MDHEN and SYDVKM. CDR3 length equals 16 residues. V trimming: 6 bases; J trimming: 0 bases; junction bases outside the gene matches: 4. The DNA of the CDR3 is TGTGCCAGCAGCCCAGGGGGCGCCTCTGGGGCCAACGTCCTGACTTTC. Amino acids: CASSPGGASGANVLTF.

This clonotype has just a few counts. This chain connects TRBV6-1 to TRBJ1-5; the match to TRBD1 covers 7 bases. CDR3 length equals 15 residues. Germline V gives CDR1 MNHNS, CDR2 SASEGT. V trimming: 6 bases; J trimming: 1 base; junction bases outside the gene matches: 6. CDR3 coding DNA: TGTGCCAGCAGGAAAGACAGGGCCAGCAATCAGCCCCAGCATTTT. Its protein is CASRKDRASNQPQHF.

This clonotype was found many times. V usage is TRBV29-1 and J usage is TRBJ1-1; no clear D gene. This CDR3 region has 12 residues. V lost 5 bases and J 0 bases, leaving 7 bases between the germline ends. The germline CDR1 and CDR2 sequences are SQVTM and ANQGSEA. The CDR3: CSVFPVNTEAFF. The CDR3 coding sequence is TGCAGCGTTTTTCCAGTGAACACTGAAGCTTTCTTT.

Points on this clonotype: Mismatch with germline at one junction end may stem from a read error. As DNA, the CDR3 is TGTGCTAGCAGACCCTACCCTGCCGGGGCCAACGTCCTGACTTTC. Its translation: CASRPYPAGANVLTF. The V and J genes are TRBV7-7 and TRBJ2-6; D not certain. Germline CDR1 and CDR2: SSHAT and FNYEAQ (reference sequence). The CDR3 spans 15 residues.

This clonotype was counted many times. The chain recombines TRBV20-1 with TRBJ2-5; D ambiguous. Per germline, CDR1 DFQATT and CDR2 SNEGSKA (reference sequence). V was clipped by 3 bases and J by 2 bases, with 10 bases between them. There are 13 residues in the CDR3. The CDR3 DNA is TGCAGTGCTAGTCCGCCCCTGCAAGAGACCCAGTACTTC. The encoded protein is CSASPPLQETQYF.

This clonotype was seen many times. The chain joins TRBV3-1 to TRBJ1-2; D not certain. The length of the CDR3 is 15 residues. V lost 0 bases to trimming and J lost 0 bases, with 8 bases between them. CDR1 and CDR2 (germline): LGHDT, YNNKEL (reference sequence). This CDR3 is CASSQDSRSNYGYTF. CDR3 nucleotide sequence: TGTGCCAGCAGCCAAGATTCCAGGTCTAACTATGGCTACACCTTC.

This clonotype was seen a handful of times. This chain links TRBV3-1 with TRBJ1-2; no definite D call. V lost 6 bases and J 8 bases, leaving 10 bases between the germline ends. The CDR3 is 11 residues long. CDR1 is LGHDT, CDR2 YNNKEL, per germline (reference sequence). CDR3 DNA sequence: TGTGCCAGCAGAAAAGATTACGGCTACACCTTC. Its protein product is CASRKDYGYTF.

This clonotype was observed many times. This rearrangement joins TRBV6-1 to TRBJ2-7; 9 bases agree with TRBD1. Germline-derived CDR1 and CDR2 are MNHNS and SASEGT. The CDR3 runs 14 residues. J lost 3 bases, V lost 3 bases, and 3 bases had no gene match. The CDR3 nucleotides read TGTGCCAGCAGTGACCCGACAGGGGGCTACGAGCAGTACGTC. It is translated as CASSDPTGGYEQYV.

In its sample, this clonotype was seen many times. The chain employs TRBV20-1 and TRBJ1-2; TRBD1 is a possible D gene (5 bases). V lost 6 bases and J lost 2, with 19 bases in between. The CDR3 loop spans 15 amino acids. CDR1 is DFQATT and CDR2 is SNEGSKA in the germline V gene (reference sequence). Here the CDR3 reads CSANSPGRTNYGYTF. The CDR3 DNA reads TGCAGTGCAAACTCTCCGGGACGAACGAACTATGGCTACACCTTC.

This clonotype came up many times. The CDR3 coding sequence is TGCGCCAGCAGCCAAGGGCGGGGCTCAACCTATCTCTACGAGCAGTACTTC. Protein sequence: CASSQGRGSTYLYEQYF. V and J are TRBV4-1 and TRBJ2-7; D perhaps matches TRBD2 (6 bases). V dropped 1 base and J dropped 3 bases, with 19 bases sitting between them. Germline loops: CDR1 MGHRA, CDR2 YSYEKL. This CDR3 is built from 17 residues.

This clonotype was seen at least ten times. The J gene is TRBJ1-5, the V gene TRBV7-2; D may be TRBD1 (6 bases). Trimming removed 6 bases at V and 4 bases at J, with 13 bases between. CDR3 length equals 14 residues. The germline gives CDR1 SGHTA, CDR2 FQGNSA. CDR3 protein: CASRLTGPNQPQHF. CDR3 sequence (DNA): TGTGCCAGCAGACTTACAGGGCCAAATCAGCCCCAGCATTTT.